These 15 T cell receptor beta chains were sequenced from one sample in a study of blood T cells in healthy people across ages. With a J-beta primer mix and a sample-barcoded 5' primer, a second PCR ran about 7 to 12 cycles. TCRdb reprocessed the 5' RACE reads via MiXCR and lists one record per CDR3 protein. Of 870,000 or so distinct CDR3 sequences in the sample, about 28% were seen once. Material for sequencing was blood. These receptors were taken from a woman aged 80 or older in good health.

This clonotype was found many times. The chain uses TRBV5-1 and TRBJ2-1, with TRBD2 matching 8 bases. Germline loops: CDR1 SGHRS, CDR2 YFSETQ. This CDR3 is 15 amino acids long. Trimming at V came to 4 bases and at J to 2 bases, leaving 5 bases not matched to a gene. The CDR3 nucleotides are TGCGCCAGCAGCGCCGGGGGGGGGCCCTACAATGAGCAGTTCTTC. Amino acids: CASSAGGGPYNEQFF.

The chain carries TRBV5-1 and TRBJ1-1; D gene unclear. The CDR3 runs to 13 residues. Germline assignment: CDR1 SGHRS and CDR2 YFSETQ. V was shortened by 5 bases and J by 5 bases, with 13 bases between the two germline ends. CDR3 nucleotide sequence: TGCGCCAGCAGTTCAATCGGTGAGACTGAAGCTTTCTTT. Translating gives CASSSIGETEAFF.

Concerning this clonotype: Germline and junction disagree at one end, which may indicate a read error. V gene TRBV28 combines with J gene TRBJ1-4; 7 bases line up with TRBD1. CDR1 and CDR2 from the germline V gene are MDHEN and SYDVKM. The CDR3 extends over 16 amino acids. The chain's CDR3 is CVSSLYGTATNEKLFF. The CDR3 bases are TGTGTCAGCAGCCTATACGGGACAGCAACTAATGAAAAACTGTTTTTT.

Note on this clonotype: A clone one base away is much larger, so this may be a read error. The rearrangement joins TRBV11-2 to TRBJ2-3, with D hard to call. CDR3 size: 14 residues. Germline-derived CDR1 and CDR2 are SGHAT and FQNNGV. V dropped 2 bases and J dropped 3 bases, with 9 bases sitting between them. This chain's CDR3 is CASSLSWATDTQYF. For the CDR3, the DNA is TGTGCCAGCAGCTTATCTTGGGCGACAGATACGCAGTATTTT.

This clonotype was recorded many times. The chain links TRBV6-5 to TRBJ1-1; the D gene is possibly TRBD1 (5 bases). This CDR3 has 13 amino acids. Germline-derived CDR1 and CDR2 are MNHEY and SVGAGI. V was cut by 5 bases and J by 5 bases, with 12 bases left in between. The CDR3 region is CASSPLGATEAFF. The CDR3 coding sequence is TGTGCCAGCAGTCCACTTGGGGCGACTGAAGCTTTCTTT.

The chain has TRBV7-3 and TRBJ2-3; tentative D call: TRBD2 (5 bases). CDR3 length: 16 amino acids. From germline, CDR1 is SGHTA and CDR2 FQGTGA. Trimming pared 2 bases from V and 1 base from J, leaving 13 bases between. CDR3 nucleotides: TGTGCCAGCAGCTTAGGCCTAGCTCATGGCACAGATACGCAGTATTTT. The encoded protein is CASSLGLAHGTDTQYF.

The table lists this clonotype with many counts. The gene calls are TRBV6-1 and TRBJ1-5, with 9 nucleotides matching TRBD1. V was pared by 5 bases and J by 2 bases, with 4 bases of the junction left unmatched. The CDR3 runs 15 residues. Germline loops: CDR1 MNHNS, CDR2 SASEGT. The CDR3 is CASSRDRAGNQPQHF. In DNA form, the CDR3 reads TGTGCCAGCAGTAGGGACAGGGCAGGCAATCAGCCCCAGCATTTT.

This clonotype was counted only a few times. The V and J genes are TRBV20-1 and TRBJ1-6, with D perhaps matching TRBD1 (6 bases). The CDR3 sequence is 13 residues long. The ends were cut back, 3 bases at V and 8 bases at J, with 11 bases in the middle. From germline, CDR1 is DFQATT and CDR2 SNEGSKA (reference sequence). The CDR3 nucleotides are TGCAGTGCTAGGGGGACATCTGATTCACCCCTCCACTTT. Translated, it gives CSARGTSDSPLHF.

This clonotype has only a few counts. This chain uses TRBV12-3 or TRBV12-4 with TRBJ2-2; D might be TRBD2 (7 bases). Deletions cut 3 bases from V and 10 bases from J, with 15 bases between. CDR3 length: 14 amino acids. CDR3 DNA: TGTGCCAGCAGTTTTTCCGGGGGGCGCGAGGAGCTGTTTTTT. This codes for CASSFSGGREELFF.

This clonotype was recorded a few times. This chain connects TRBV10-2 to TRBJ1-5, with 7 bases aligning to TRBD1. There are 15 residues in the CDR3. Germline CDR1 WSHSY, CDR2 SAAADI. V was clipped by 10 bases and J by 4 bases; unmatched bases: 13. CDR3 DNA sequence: TGCGCCACCGACCGCCGACAGGGTTCAAATCAGCCCCAGCATTTT. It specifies CATDRRQGSNQPQHF.

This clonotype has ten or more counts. CDR3: CASSLEGARYTF. CDR3 nucleotides: TGCGCCAGCAGCTTGGAAGGGGCTCGCTACACCTTC. The chain uses TRBV5-1 and TRBJ1-2; possible D gene TRBD1, 5 bases. The CDR3 covers 12 residues. The germline V and J ends were trimmed by 0 bases and 9 bases, with 9 bases remaining between them. CDR1 and CDR2 from the germline V gene are SGHRS and YFSETQ.

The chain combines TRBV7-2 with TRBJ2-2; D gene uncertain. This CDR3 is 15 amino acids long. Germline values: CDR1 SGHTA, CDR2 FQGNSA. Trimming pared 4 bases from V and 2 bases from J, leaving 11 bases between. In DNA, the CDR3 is TGTGCCAGCAGCTCTACTGATTTAAACACCGGGGAGCTGTTTTTT. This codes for CASSSTDLNTGELFF.

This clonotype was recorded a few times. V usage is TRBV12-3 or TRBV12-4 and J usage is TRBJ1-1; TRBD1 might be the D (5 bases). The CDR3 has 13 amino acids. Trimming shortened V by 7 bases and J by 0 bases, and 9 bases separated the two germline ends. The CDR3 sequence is CASTDRLNTEAFF. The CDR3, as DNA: TGTGCCAGCACTGACAGACTGAACACTGAAGCTTTCTTT.

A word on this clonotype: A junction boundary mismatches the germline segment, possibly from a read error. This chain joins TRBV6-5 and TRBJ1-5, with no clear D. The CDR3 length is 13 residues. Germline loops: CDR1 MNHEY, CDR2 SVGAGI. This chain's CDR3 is CAGSRTAAQPQHF. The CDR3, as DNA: TGTGCCGGCAGTCGGACCGCGGCTCAGCCCCAGCATTTT.

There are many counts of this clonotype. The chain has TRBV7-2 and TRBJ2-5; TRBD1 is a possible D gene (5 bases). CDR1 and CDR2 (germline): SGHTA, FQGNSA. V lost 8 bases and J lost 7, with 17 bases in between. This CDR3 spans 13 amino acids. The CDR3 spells CASAKGDSRTQYF. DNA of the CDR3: TGTGCCAGCGCAAAAGGGGATTCGAGGACCCAGTACTTC.